Below are 26 T cell receptor beta chains sequenced from a single sample in a study of blood T cell repertoires in COVID-19 (TCRdb year 2020). Library preparation used the immunoSEQ multiplex PCR assay. TCRdb provides this immuneACCESS table in a form limited to in-frame rearrangements. Some clones are lacking; in checked studies, under half of them reflect an unresolved V gene, and why the rest are absent is not known. The table for this sample lists about 220,000 clones; about 80% of them were counted only once. In total, the top ten clones hold about 2.9% of the sample. The sample taken for sequencing was peripheral blood. The receptor source for this set is a woman in her thirties who had recovered from COVID-19.

This chain uses TRBV28 with TRBJ1-3, with D possibly TRBD1 on 5 matching bases. Per germline, CDR1 MDHEN and CDR2 SYDVKM. This CDR3 has 15 residues. V was cut by 7 bases and J by 0 bases, with 13 bases left in between. The CDR3 nucleotides read TGTGCCAGCACTCGGCGGGGCGTCTCTGGAAACACCATATATTTT. This translates into CASTRRGVSGNTIYF.

The J gene is TRBJ1-1, the V gene TRBV6-5; 8 nucleotides align to TRBD1. Germline V CDR1 and CDR2: MNHEY, SVGAGI. CDR3 size: 15 residues. With V trimmed by 7 bases and J by 0 bases, 7 bases remained unmatched. CDR3 nucleotide sequence: TGTGCCAGCACGACCGGACAGGGTATGAACACTGAAGCTTTCTTT. Its translation: CASTTGQGMNTEAFF.

CDR3 DNA: TGCGCCAGCAGCCTCCCCTCGGGGAGAGATGGCTACACCTTC. Translating gives CASSLPSGRDGYTF. The genes are TRBV5-1 and TRBJ1-2; D ambiguous. The germline V and J ends were trimmed by 4 bases and 6 bases, with 16 bases remaining between them. The CDR3 covers 14 residues. Germline assignment: CDR1 SGHRS and CDR2 YFSETQ.

J is TRBJ1-2 and V is TRBV27; the match to TRBD1 covers 7 bases. Germline-derived CDR1 and CDR2 are MNHEY and SMNVEV (reference sequence). The CDR3 covers 13 residues. The V and J ends lost 5 bases and 10 bases, in that order; junction bases with no gene match: 10. CDR3 sequence (DNA): TGTGCCAGCAGTCCCCGACAGGGACGAGACTACACCTTC. This encodes CASSPRQGRDYTF.

The chain carries TRBV27 and TRBJ1-2, with D uncertain. Germline V gene sequence: CDR1 MNHEY, CDR2 SMNVEV (reference sequence). V dropped 8 bases and J dropped 3 bases, with 13 bases sitting between them. The CDR3 consists of 13 residues. Written as DNA, the CDR3 is TGTGCCAGCGGTTCCGGCAGGTACTATGGCTACACCTTC. This codes for CASGSGRYYGYTF.

The genes are TRBV28 and TRBJ2-2, with 7 bases aligning to TRBD1. Trimming at V came to 6 bases and at J to 5 bases, leaving 9 bases not matched to a gene. The V gene's germline CDR1 is MDHEN and CDR2 SYDVKM. CDR3 length: 15 amino acids. The DNA for the CDR3 is TGTGCCAGCAGAAATGGACAGGTCTTAACCGGGGAGCTGTTTTTT. Translation gives CASRNGQVLTGELFF.

The CDR3, as DNA: TGCGCCAGCAGCCAAAGACAGGGGGCCGAAGCTTTCTTT. Protein sequence: CASSQRQGAEAFF. The chain couples TRBV5-1 to TRBJ1-1, with 10 bases aligning to TRBD1. This CDR3 spans 13 amino acids. Losses at the gene ends were 4 bases for V and 8 bases for J; bases not matched to a gene: 5. Germline V gene data show CDR1 as SGHRS and CDR2 as YFSETQ.

The V and J genes are TRBV28 and TRBJ1-2, with TRBD1 as a possible D gene (5 bases). The germline CDR1 and CDR2 sequences are MDHEN and SYDVKM. The V and J ends lost 3 bases and 4 bases respectively, with 15 bases between them. The CDR3 consists of 15 residues. CDR3 amino acids: CASSFVGAYLYGYTF. In DNA, the CDR3 is TGTGCCAGCAGTTTCGTAGGGGCGTACCTCTATGGCTACACCTTC.

The rearrangement uses TRBV7-2 and TRBJ2-7; possibly TRBD1 for D (6 bases). Germline assignment: CDR1 SGHTA and CDR2 FQGNSA. The CDR3 covers 15 residues. V dropped 3 bases and J dropped 5 bases, with 17 bases sitting between them. The CDR3 DNA is TGTGCCAGCAGCTTCGCCCTACAGGGTTTCCACGAGCAGTACTTC. It is translated as CASSFALQGFHEQYF.

Comments on this clone: Other nucleotide sequences from this sample produce the same CDR3. V gene TRBV29-1 combines with J gene TRBJ2-2; perhaps TRBD1 as D (5 bases). The germline gives CDR1 SQVTM, CDR2 ANQGSEA. CDR3 length: 13 amino acids. The V gene lost 3 bases and the J gene lost 1 base, with 6 bases spanning the gap. The chain's CDR3 is CSVDRGNTGELFF. Here the CDR3 DNA reads TGCAGCGTTGATAGGGGGAACACCGGGGAGCTGTTTTTT.

This chain uses TRBV4-1 with TRBJ2-7; 13 nucleotides agree with TRBD2. CDR1 MGHRA and CDR2 YSYEKL come from the germline V gene. The CDR3 loop spans 15 amino acids. Germline trimming cut 3 bases from V and 7 bases from J; bases unmatched to any gene: 6. The CDR3: CASSHRLAGGQEQYF. CDR3 in DNA: TGCGCCAGCAGCCACCGACTAGCGGGAGGACAGGAGCAGTACTTC.

The chain recombines TRBV4-1 with TRBJ2-3; 13 bases map to TRBD2. The CDR3 consists of 20 residues. V lost 3 bases and J lost 5; bases outside the gene matches: 17. The V gene's germline CDR1 is MGHRA and CDR2 YSYEKL. The CDR3 coding sequence is TGCGCCAGCAGCCAGTCGTATACCGGGACTAGCGGGACGGGGCTAGATACGCAGTATTTT. This encodes CASSQSYTGTSGTGLDTQYF.

The rearrangement uses TRBV3-1 (or the pseudogene TRBV3-2) and TRBJ2-1, with 10 positions matching TRBD2. The V and J ends lost 2 bases and 4 bases, in that order; junction bases with no gene match: 8. This CDR3 has 17 amino acids. The germline V gene encodes CDR1 LGHDT and CDR2 YNNKEL (reference sequence). CDR3 residues: CASSQYWTSGKYNEQFF. Here the CDR3 DNA reads TGTGCCAGCAGCCAATACTGGACTAGCGGTAAATACAATGAGCAGTTCTTC.

V is TRBV9 and J is TRBJ2-3; 7 bases agree with TRBD2. The CDR3 covers 20 residues. V dropped 0 bases and J dropped 1; count of bases not matched to a gene: 17. Germline loops: CDR1 SGDLS, CDR2 YYNGEE. DNA of the CDR3: TGTGCCAGCAGCGTAGCTACGCCCTTGACTAGCATCCGAGGCACAGATACGCAGTATTTT. Translating it yields CASSVATPLTSIRGTDTQYF.

This clone was counted a single time. The chain couples TRBV5-4 to TRBJ2-3; D remains unclear. V lost 1 base and J lost 5, with 8 bases in between. Germline CDR1 SGHNT, CDR2 YYREEE (reference sequence). There are 13 residues in the CDR3. CDR3 amino acids: CASSLTGEDTQYF. CDR3 bases: TGTGCCAGCAGCTTGACGGGTGAAGATACGCAGTATTTT.

The chain has TRBV2 and TRBJ2-2; a weak D match, TRBD1 (6 bases). In germline, CDR1 is SNHLY, CDR2 FYNNEI. There are 15 residues in the CDR3. The V and J ends lost 3 bases and 4 bases respectively, with 12 bases between them. The CDR3 region has the DNA TGTGCCAGCAGTGAGTGGGGGCGCAGCACCGGGGAGCTGTTTTTT. It codes for CASSEWGRSTGELFF. The variable domain in full, completed from reference TRBV2 and TRBJ2-2, reads EPEVTQTPSHQVTQMGQEVILRCVPISNHLYFYWYRQILGQKVEFLVSFYNNEISEKSEIFDDQFSVERPDGSNFTLKIRSTKLEDSAMYFCASSEWGRSTGELFFGEGSRLTVL.

The rearrangement uses TRBV7-2 and TRBJ2-7; TRBD2 agrees at 8 bases. The trim removed 4 bases at V and 2 bases at J, leaving 4 bases unmatched. Germline CDR1 is SGHTA and CDR2 is FQGNSA. The CDR3 is 14 residues long. The CDR3 reads CASSSPGGAYEQYF. CDR3 DNA sequence: TGTGCCAGCAGCTCTCCGGGGGGGGCCTACGAGCAGTACTTC.

The sample holds one count of this clone. J is TRBJ1-6 and V is TRBV28; TRBD1 might be the D (5 bases). The germline CDR1 and CDR2 sequences are MDHEN and SYDVKM. V gave up 5 bases and J gave up 9 bases, with 11 bases separating them. The CDR3 covers 13 residues. The DNA of the CDR3 is TGTGCCAGCAGTGTACCGGGGGGTTCACCCCTCCACTTT. This translates into CASSVPGGSPLHF.

The chain recombines TRBV7-9 with TRBJ2-1, with 8 nucleotides matching TRBD2. The germline gives CDR1 SEHNR, CDR2 FQNEAQ (reference sequence). The CDR3 length is 16 residues. The V and J ends lost 1 base and 2 bases, in that order; junction bases with no gene match: 4. The CDR3 loop is CASSLGPAGAYNEQFF. In DNA, the CDR3 is TGTGCCAGCAGCTTAGGGCCAGCGGGGGCCTACAATGAGCAGTTCTTC.

V usage is TRBV6-2 or TRBV6-3 and J usage is TRBJ2-2; 7 bases are shared with TRBD2. Germline loops: CDR1 MNHEY, CDR2 SVGEGT. Trimming at V came to 6 bases and at J to 4 bases, leaving 14 bases not matched to a gene. The CDR3 has 17 residues. DNA for the CDR3: TGTGCCAGCAGCCGCTATCTAGCGGAGAGGGCCACCGGGGAGCTGTTTTTT. Its translation: CASSRYLAERATGELFF.

The chain employs TRBV12-5 and TRBJ2-2; D perhaps matches TRBD1 (6 bases). The CDR3 sequence is 15 residues long. CDR1 LGHNT and CDR2 FRNRAP come from the germline V gene. V lost 5 bases to trimming and J lost 3 bases, with 13 bases between them. The CDR3 loop reads CASGRTASDTGELFF. The DNA for the CDR3 is TGTGCTAGTGGTCGGACAGCCTCGGACACCGGGGAGCTGTTTTTT.

The chain joins TRBV5-4 to TRBJ2-1; 7 bases align to TRBD2. The CDR3 has 16 residues. Trimming took 2 bases from V and 1 from J; bases not matched to a gene: 6. Germline lookup yields CDR1 SGHNT and CDR2 YYREEE (reference sequence). The CDR3 loop reads CASSFGGRWSYNEQFF. The CDR3 DNA reads TGTGCCAGCAGCTTTGGCGGGAGATGGTCCTACAATGAGCAGTTCTTC.

The CDR3 region has the DNA TGTGCTAGTGGCACAGGGGAGCTAGAGACCCAGTACTTC. It encodes CASGTGELETQYF. The chain couples TRBV12-5 to TRBJ2-5, with 7 bases fitting TRBD1. The CDR3 has 13 amino acids. CDR1 and CDR2 from the germline V gene are LGHNT and FRNRAP. Trimming at V came to 6 bases and at J to 4 bases, leaving 5 bases not matched to a gene.

This chain uses TRBV7-2 with TRBJ2-1; D remains ambiguous. V gave up 5 bases and J gave up 1 base, with 12 bases separating them. The CDR3 spans 15 residues. Germline CDR1 is SGHTA and CDR2 is FQGNSA. CDR3: CASSTRGGSYNEQFF. The CDR3 region has the DNA TGTGCCAGCAGCACCCGCGGTGGATCCTACAATGAGCAGTTCTTC.

This rearrangement joins TRBV11-2 to TRBJ2-7, with 10 positions matching TRBD2. Germline CDR1 reads SGHAT; CDR2 reads FQNNGV. V lost 1 base to trimming and J lost 6 bases; unmatched junction nucleotides: 9. CDR3 length: 16 amino acids. The CDR3 nucleotides are TGTGCCAGCAGCTTAGTGAGTAGCGGGAGGTATGGCGAGCAGTACTTC. Its protein is CASSLVSSGRYGEQYF. The full variable domain, rest sourced from reference TRBV11-2 and TRBJ2-7, is EAGVAQSPRYKIIEKRQSVAFWCNPISGHATLYWYQQILGQGPKLLIQFQNNGVVDDSQLPKDRFSAERLKGVDSTLKIQPAKLEDSAVYLCASSLVSSGRYGEQYFGPGTRLTVT.

This chain uses TRBV3-1 (or the pseudogene TRBV3-2) with TRBJ1-3; D is undetermined. Per the germline V gene, CDR1 is LGHDT and CDR2 is YNNKEL (reference sequence). The CDR3 length is 17 residues. V was pared by 0 bases and J by 1 base, with 13 bases between. The CDR3 loop is CASSQDPRFISGNTIYF. Here the CDR3 DNA reads TGTGCCAGCAGCCAAGATCCCAGGTTTATATCTGGAAACACCATATATTTT.